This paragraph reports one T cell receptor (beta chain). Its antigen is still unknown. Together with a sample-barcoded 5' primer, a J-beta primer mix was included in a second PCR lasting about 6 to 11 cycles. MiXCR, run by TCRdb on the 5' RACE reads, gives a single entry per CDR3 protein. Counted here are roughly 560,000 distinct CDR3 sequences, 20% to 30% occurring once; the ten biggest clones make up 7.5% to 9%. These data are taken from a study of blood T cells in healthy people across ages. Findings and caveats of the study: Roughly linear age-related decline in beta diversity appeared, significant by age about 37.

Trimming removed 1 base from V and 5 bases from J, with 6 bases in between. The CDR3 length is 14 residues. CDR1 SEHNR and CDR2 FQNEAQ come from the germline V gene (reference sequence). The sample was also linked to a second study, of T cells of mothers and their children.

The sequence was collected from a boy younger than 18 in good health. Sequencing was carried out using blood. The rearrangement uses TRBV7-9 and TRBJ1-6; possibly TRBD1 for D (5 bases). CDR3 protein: CASSLEQDNSPLHF. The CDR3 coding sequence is TGTGCCAGCAGCTTAGAACAGGATAATTCACCCCTCCACTTT.